The sequence of this TCR beta chain was determined in a study of cytomegalovirus exposure and HLA in healthy donors. Study-wide findings and caveats: Most subjects had HLA-A and HLA-B alleles reportedly predicted accurately by TCR beta sequences.

The PCR was carried out with 60 Vbeta primers and 13 Jbeta primers. This table comes from immunoSEQ multiplex PCR, and its TCRdb copy is limited to in-frame clones, with some not included. The sample records around 300,000 clones, 80% to 90% being singletons. In regard to this clone: The antigen is undetermined.

Per the germline V gene, CDR1 is LNHDA and CDR2 is SQIVND (reference sequence). V lost 1 base and J lost 4, with 6 bases in between. This CDR3 spans 13 amino acids. The rearrangement links TRBV19 to TRBJ2-3; TRBD1 might be the D (5 bases). This clonotype was obtained from a woman younger than 30 in good health and CMV-seronegative. What was sequenced was PBMCs. The CDR3 sequence is CASSIVTADTQYF. CDR3 nucleotides: TGTGCCAGTAGTATAGTGACAGCAGATACGCAGTATTTT.